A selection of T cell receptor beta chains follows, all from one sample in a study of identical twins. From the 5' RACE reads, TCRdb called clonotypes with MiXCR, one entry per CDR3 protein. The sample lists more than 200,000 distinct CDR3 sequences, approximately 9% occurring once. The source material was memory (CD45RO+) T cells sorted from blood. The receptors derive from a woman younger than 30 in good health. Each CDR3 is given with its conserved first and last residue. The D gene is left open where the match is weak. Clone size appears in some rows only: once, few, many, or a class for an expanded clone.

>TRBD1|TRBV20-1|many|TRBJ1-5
CSARDRANQPQHF
TGCAGTGCTAGGGACAGGGCCAATCAGCCCCAGCATTTT
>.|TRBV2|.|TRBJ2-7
CASKQGADEQYF
TGTGCCAGCAAACAGGGAGCGGACGAGCAGTACTTC
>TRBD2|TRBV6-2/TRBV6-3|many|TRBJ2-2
CASSYERGSTGELFF
TGTGCCAGCAGTTACGAGCGGGGAAGCACCGGGGAGCTGTTTTTT
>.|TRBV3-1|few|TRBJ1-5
CASSQDPQVSNQPQHF
TGTGCCAGCAGCCAAGATCCACAGGTTAGCAATCAGCCCCAGCATTTT
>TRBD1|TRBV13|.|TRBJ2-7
CASSVRDRDEQYF
TGTGCCAGCAGCGTCCGGGACAGGGACGAGCAGTACTTC
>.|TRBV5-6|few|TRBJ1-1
CASSFVQMNTEAFF
TGTGCCAGCAGCTTTGTACAGATGAACACTGAAGCTTTCTTT
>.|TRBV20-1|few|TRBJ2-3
CSARDPSATDTQYF
TGCAGTGCTAGAGATCCCTCTGCCACAGATACGCAGTATTTT
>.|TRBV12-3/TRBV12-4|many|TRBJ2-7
CASSFRSAVSYEQYF
TGTGCCAGCAGTTTTAGGTCAGCAGTTTCCTACGAGCAGTACTTC
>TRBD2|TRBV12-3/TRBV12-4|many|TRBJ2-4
CASSSWTSGGSKNIQYF
TGTGCCAGCAGTTCATGGACTAGCGGGGGGTCAAAAAACATTCAGTACTTC
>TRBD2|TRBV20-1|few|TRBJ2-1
CSGGGSSYNEQFF
TGCAGTGGCGGGGGGAGCTCCTACAATGAGCAGTTCTTC
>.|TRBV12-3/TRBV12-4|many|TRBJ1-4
CASSLLEKLFF
TGTGCCAGCAGTTTACTGGAAAAACTGTTTTTT
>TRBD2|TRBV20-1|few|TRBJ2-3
CSALGAGGSTDTQYF
TGCAGTGCCTTGGGGGCGGGGGGGAGCACAGATACGCAGTATTTT
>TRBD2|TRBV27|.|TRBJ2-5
CASRGLAGQETQYF
TGTGCCAGCAGAGGACTAGCGGGGCAAGAGACCCAGTACTTC
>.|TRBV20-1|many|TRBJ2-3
CSAMDFETSTDTQYF
TGCAGTGCTATGGACTTCGAAACGAGCACAGATACGCAGTATTTT
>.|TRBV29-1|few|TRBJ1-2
CSVENGTVNYGYTF
TGCAGCGTCGAAAATGGGACGGTAAACTATGGCTACACCTTC
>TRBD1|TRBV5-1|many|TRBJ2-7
CASSLIVRGLHEQYF
TGCGCCAGCAGCTTGATTGTCAGGGGGCTCCACGAGCAGTACTTC
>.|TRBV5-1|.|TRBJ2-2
CASSLVNGELFF
TGCGCCAGCAGCTTGGTAAACGGGGAGCTGTTTTTT
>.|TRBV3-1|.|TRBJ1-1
CASSQRVWTEAFF
TGTGCCAGCAGCCAACGGGTTTGGACTGAAGCTTTCTTT
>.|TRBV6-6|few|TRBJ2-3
CASIPTGVDTQYF
TGTGCCAGCATCCCAACGGGGGTTGATACGCAGTATTTT
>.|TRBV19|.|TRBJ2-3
CASSIFQDTQYF
TGTGCCAGTAGTATTTTCCAAGATACGCAGTATTTT
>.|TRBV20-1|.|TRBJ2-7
CSARNYEQYF
TGCAGTGCTCGAAACTACGAGCAGTACTTC
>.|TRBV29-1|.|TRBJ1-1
CSVLGGVTPEAFF
TGCAGCGTTCTGGGAGGGGTGACTCCCGAAGCTTTCTTT
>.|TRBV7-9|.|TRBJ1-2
CASSVGTAYGYTF
TGTGCCAGCAGCGTCGGGACGGCCTATGGCTACACCTTC
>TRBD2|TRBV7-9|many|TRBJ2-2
CASRGLADTGELFF
TGTGCCAGCAGAGGGCTAGCGGACACCGGGGAGCTGTTTTTT
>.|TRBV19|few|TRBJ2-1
CASSFGGYPLEEQFF
TGTGCCAGTAGTTTCGGGGGATACCCTCTGGAGGAGCAGTTCTTC
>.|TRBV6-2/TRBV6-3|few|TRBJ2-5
CASRALGRLQETQYF
TGTGCCAGCAGGGCGCTGGGGCGGCTGCAAGAGACCCAGTACTTC
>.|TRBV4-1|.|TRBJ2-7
CASSQAWTGGLDEQYF
TGCGCCAGCAGCCAAGCCTGGACCGGGGGGCTCGACGAGCAGTACTTC
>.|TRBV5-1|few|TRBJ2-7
CASSLVGKDEQYF
TGCGCCAGCAGCTTGGTAGGCAAGGACGAGCAGTACTTC
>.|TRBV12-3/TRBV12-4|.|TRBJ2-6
CASSPAASGANVLTF
TGTGCCAGCAGCCCCGCCGCCTCTGGGGCCAACGTCCTGACTTTC
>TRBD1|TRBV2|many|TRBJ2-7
CASGNNRGNRDEQYF
TGTGCCAGCGGAAACAACAGGGGTAATAGGGACGAGCAGTACTTC
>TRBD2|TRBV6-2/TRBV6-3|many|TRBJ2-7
CASGQRSSGSNEQYF
TGTGCCAGCGGCCAACGATCGAGCGGGAGCAACGAGCAGTACTTC
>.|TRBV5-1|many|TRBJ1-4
CASSFRASDEKLFF
TGCGCCAGCAGCTTCCGGGCCAGTGACGAAAAACTGTTTTTT
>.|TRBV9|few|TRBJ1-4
CASSTGPLNEKLFF
TGTGCCAGCAGCACGGGACCGCTAAATGAAAAACTGTTTTTT
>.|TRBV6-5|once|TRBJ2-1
CASSYSGLYNEQFF
TGTGCCAGCAGTTACTCTGGTCTCTACAATGAGCAGTTCTTC
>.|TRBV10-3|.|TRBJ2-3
CAISTDISERTQYF
TGTGCCATCAGTACTGACATATCAGAACGTACGCAGTATTTT
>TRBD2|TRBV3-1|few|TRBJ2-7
CASSQGSSGSGQYF
TGTGCCAGCAGCCAAGGGTCGAGCGGGAGTGGGCAGTACTTC
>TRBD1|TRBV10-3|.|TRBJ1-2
CAISGGDSSNYGYTF
TGTGCCATCAGTGGGGGGGACAGCAGTAACTATGGCTACACCTTC
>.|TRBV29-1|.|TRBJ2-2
CSVDYQRTGELFF
TGCAGCGTTGATTACCAGAGAACCGGGGAGCTGTTTTTT
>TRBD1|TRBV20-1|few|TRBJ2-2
CSALGEGTGSTGELFF
TGCAGTGCGCTAGGCGAAGGGACAGGGTCAACCGGGGAGCTGTTTTTT
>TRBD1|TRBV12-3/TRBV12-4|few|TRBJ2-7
CASTLRDRDDEQYF
TGTGCCAGCACCCTCCGGGACAGGGATGACGAGCAGTACTTC
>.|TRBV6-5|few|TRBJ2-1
CASSYWRAGYNEQFF
TGTGCCAGCAGTTATTGGCGAGCGGGTTACAATGAGCAGTTCTTC
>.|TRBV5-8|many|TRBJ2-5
CASSGETQYF
TGTGCCAGCAGTGGGGAGACCCAGTACTTC